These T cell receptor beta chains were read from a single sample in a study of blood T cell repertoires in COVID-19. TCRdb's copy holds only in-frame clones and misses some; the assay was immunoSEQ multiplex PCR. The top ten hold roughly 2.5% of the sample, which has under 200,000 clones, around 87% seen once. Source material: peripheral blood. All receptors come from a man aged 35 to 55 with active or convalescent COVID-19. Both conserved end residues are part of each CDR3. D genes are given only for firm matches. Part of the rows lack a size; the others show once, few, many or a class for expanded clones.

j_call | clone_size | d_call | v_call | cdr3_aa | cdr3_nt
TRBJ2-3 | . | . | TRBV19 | CAVSRAGSTDTQYF | TGTGCCGTATCCCGCGCGGGGAGCACAGATACGCAGTATTTT
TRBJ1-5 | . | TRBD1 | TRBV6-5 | CASILGTGQGPQHF | TGTGCCAGCATTCTCGGGACAGGCCAGGGGCCCCAGCATTTT
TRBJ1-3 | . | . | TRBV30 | CAWSVPVSSGNTIYF | TGTGCCTGGAGTGTCCCTGTGAGCTCTGGAAACACCATATATTTT
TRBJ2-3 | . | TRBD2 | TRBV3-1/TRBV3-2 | CASTPRAGVDTQYF | TGTGCCAGCACCCCCCGGGCGGGGGTGGATACGCAGTATTTT
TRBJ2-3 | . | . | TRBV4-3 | CASSQGGSPMRDTQYF | TGCGCCAGCAGCCAAGGGGGCAGTCCTATGAGAGATACGCAGTATTTT
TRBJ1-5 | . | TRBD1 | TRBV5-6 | CASSLMIRGAGQPQHF | TGTGCCAGCAGCTTAATGATCAGGGGGGCAGGACAGCCCCAGCATTTT
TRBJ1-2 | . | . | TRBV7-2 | CASSLSSGAVGGYTF | TGTGCCAGCAGCTTAAGCTCAGGGGCTGTCGGAGGCTACACCTTC
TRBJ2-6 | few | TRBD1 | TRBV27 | CASSLSRTGQRFVASGANVLTF | TGTGCCAGCAGTTTATCGCGGACAGGGCAAAGGTTTGTTGCCTCTGGGGCCAACGTCCTGACTTTC
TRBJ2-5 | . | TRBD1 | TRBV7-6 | CASSLRGEGAHEETQYF | TGTGCCAGCAGCTTAAGGGGCGAGGGGGCGCACGAAGAGACCCAGTACTTC
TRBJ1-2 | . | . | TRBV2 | CASSDETKLPYGYTF | TGTGCCAGCAGTGATGAGACAAAGCTTCCTTATGGCTACACCTTC
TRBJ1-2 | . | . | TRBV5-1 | CASSLNEQGGYTF | TGCGCCAGCAGCTTGAATGAACAGGGAGGCTACACCTTC
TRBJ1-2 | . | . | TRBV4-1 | CASSQQGSYGYTF | TGCGCCAGCAGTCAGCAGGGGTCCTATGGCTACACCTTC
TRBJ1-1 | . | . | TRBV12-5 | CASGLGPSGWRAFF | TGTGCTAGTGGTTTGGGCCCGTCGGGTTGGCGGGCTTTCTTT
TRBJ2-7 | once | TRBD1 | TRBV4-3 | CASSQDGDSDEQYF | TGCGCCAGCAGCCAAGATGGGGACAGCGACGAGCAGTACTTC
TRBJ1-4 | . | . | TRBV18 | CASSPNIGDEKLFF | TGTGCCAGCTCACCGAACATAGGGGATGAAAAACTGTTTTTT
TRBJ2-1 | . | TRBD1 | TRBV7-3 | CASSHIGGPRNEQFF | TGTGCCAGCAGCCATATAGGGGGCCCCCGCAATGAGCAGTTCTTC
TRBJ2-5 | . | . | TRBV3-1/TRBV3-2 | CASSHPPGVLETQYF | TGTGCCAGCAGCCACCCACCGGGAGTCTTAGAGACCCAGTACTTC
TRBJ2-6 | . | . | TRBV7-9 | CASSLQGLLSSGANVLTF | TGTGCCAGCAGCTTACAGGGACTCCTAAGCTCTGGGGCCAACGTCCTGACTTTC
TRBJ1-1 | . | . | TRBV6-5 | CASTSTEAFF | TGTGCCAGCACGAGCACTGAAGCTTTCTTT
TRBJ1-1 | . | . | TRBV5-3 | CARSLTGTEAFF | TGTGCCAGAAGCTTAACAGGGACTGAAGCTTTCTTT
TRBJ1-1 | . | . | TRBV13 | CASSLGSTEAFF | TGTGCCAGCAGCTTAGGCAGCACTGAAGCTTTCTTT
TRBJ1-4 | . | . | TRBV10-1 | CASSGGLPGEKLFF | TGCGCCAGCAGTGGAGGTCTTCCTGGTGAAAAACTGTTTTTT
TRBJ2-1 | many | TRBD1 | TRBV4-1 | CASSQFGTGLDEQFF | TGCGCCAGCAGCCAATTCGGGACAGGGTTGGATGAGCAGTTCTTC
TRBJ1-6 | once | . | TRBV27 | CATQRGINSPLHF | TGTGCCACCCAAAGGGGGATTAATTCACCCCTCCACTTT
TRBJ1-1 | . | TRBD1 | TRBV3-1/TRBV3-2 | CASSQARRTQIRQGPTPLEAFF | TGTGCCAGCAGCCAAGCACGCCGCACCCAGATTCGACAGGGACCGACGCCCCTTGAAGCTTTCTTT
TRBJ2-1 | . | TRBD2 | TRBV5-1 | CASSPSPSAGREFF | TGCGCCAGCAGCCCCTCTCCCAGCGCGGGGAGGGAGTTCTTC
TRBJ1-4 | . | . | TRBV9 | CASSASSATNEKLFF | TGTGCCAGCAGCGCGTCTTCGGCAACTAATGAAAAACTGTTTTTT
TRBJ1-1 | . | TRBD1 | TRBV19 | CASSHGQANTEAFF | TGTGCCAGTAGCCACGGACAGGCGAACACTGAAGCTTTCTTT
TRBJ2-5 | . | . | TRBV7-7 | CASSPTDLSETQYF | TGTGCTAGCAGCCCCACGGACTTGTCAGAGACCCAGTACTTC
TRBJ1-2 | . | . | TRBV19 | CASTPRWGFSYGYTF | TGTGCCAGTACCCCTAGATGGGGCTTCAGCTATGGCTACACCTTC
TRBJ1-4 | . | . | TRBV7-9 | CASSDAGEKLFF | TGTGCCAGCAGCGATGCGGGTGAAAAACTGTTTTTT
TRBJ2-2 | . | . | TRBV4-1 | CASSSPPRGVTGELFF | TGCGCCAGCAGCAGCCCCCCCAGGGGGGTAACCGGGGAGCTGTTTTTT
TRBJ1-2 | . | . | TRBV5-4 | CASSWTGTLANYGYTF | TGTGCCAGCAGCTGGACCGGGACACTAGCTAACTATGGCTACACCTTC
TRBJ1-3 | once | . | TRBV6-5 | CASSPGYSGNTIYF | TGTGCCAGCAGCCCGGGGTACTCTGGAAACACCATATATTTT
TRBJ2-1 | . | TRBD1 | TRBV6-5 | CASRDYDGQVLLF | TGTGCCAGCAGAGACTACGACGGACAGGTTTTGCTCTTC
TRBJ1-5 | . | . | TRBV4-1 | CASSQDLGGQSYSNQPQHF | TGCGCCAGCAGCCAAGATTTAGGAGGTCAGAGCTATAGCAATCAGCCCCAGCATTTT
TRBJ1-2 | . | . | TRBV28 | CASSNSFYGYTF | TGTGCCAGCTCTAACAGCTTTTATGGCTACACCTTC
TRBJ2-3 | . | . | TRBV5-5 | CASSFQASSTDTQYF | TGTGCCAGCAGTTTCCAAGCGTCTAGCACAGATACGCAGTATTTT
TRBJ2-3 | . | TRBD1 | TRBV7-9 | CASGTGVGDTQYF | TGTGCCAGCGGGACAGGGGTGGGAGATACGCAGTATTTT
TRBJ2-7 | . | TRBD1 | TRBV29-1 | CSVRGQGYEQYF | TGCAGCGTACGCGGACAGGGCTACGAGCAGTACTTC
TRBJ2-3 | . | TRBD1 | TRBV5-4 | CASSGGQGETDTQYF | TGTGCCAGCAGCGGGGGACAGGGGGAAACAGATACGCAGTATTTT
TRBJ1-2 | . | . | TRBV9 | CASSQTGYGYTF | TGTGCCAGCAGCCAGACAGGATATGGCTACACCTTC
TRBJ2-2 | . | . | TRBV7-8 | CASSFTVLGAAGELFF | TGTGCCAGCAGCTTTACGGTCCTGGGGGCGGCCGGGGAGCTGTTTTTT
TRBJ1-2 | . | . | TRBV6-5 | CASSFREGFYGYTF | TGTGCCAGCAGTTTCAGGGAAGGATTCTATGGCTACACCTTC
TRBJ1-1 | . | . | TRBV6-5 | CASSYSPGNTEAFF | TGTGCCAGCAGTTACTCGCCCGGGAACACTGAAGCTTTCTTT
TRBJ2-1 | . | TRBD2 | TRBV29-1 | CSVAPRLAGEQFF | TGCAGCGTTGCCCCTCGACTAGCCGGGGAGCAGTTCTTC
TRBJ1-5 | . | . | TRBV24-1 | CATSDSKGGAFTQPQHF | TGTGCCACCAGTGATTCGAAAGGGGGAGCTTTTACTCAGCCCCAGCATTTT
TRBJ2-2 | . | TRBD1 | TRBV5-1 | CASSLQIRDRGLLVSGELFF | TGCGCCAGCAGCTTGCAGATCCGGGACAGGGGGCTATTGGTTTCCGGGGAGCTGTTTTTT
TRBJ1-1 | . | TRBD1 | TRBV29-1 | CSERQGAFF | TGCAGCGAACGACAGGGAGCTTTCTTT
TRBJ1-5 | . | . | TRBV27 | CASSSGERGEGQPQHF | TGTGCCAGCAGTTCGGGGGAGAGGGGTGAGGGTCAGCCCCAGCATTTT
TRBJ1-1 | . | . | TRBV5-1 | CASSLGSQGLDTEAFF | TGCGCCAGCAGCTTAGGATCACAGGGATTGGACACTGAAGCTTTCTTT
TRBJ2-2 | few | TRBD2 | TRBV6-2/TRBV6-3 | CASSYTGTSLVGELFF | TGTGCCAGCAGTTACACCGGGACTAGCCTTGTCGGGGAGCTGTTTTTT
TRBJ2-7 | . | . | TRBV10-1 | CASRPRQGTTYEQYF | TGCGCCAGCAGACCCCGACAGGGGACTACCTACGAGCAGTACTTC
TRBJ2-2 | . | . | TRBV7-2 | CASSSDTGELFF | TGTGCCAGCAGCTCGGACACCGGGGAGCTGTTTTTT